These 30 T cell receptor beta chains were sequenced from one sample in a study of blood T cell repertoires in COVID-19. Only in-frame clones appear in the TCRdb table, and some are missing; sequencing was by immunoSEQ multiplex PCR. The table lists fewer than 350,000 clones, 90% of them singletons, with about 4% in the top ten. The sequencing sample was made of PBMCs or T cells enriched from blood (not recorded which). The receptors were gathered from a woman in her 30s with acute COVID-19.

CDR3 loop: CASSLEGDYAEQYF. The CDR3 region has the DNA TGTGCCAGCAGCTTAGAGGGGGACTATGCCGAGCAGTACTTC. The rearrangement links TRBV11-1 to TRBJ2-7; weak D call: TRBD2 (7 bases). Germline CDR1 reads SGHAT; CDR2 reads FQDESV (reference sequence). Between the trimmed V and J ends, which lost 1 base and 6 bases, there was a span of 13 bases. The CDR3 is made up of 14 amino acids.

The CDR3 DNA follows: TGTGCCAGCAGCCAAGAAATAGCGGGAGTGGTGCCAAACACCGGGGAGCTGTTTTTT. Its protein product is CASSQEIAGVVPNTGELFF. The V and J genes are TRBV4-2 and TRBJ2-2; 9 bases line up with TRBD2. The CDR3 has 19 amino acids. Looked up from germline, CDR1 is LGHNA and CDR2 is YNFKEQ. J was trimmed by 2 bases and V by 0 bases; bases with no gene match: 10.

In DNA, the CDR3 is TGTGCCAACAGCTTGGGGGGGGACACTGAAGCTTTCTTT. This gives the protein CANSLGGDTEAFF. This rearrangement joins TRBV2 to TRBJ1-1; a weak D match, TRBD1 (5 bases). This CDR3 spans 13 amino acids. V lost 10 bases and J lost 3, with 15 bases in between. Germline assignment: CDR1 SNHLY and CDR2 FYNNEI.

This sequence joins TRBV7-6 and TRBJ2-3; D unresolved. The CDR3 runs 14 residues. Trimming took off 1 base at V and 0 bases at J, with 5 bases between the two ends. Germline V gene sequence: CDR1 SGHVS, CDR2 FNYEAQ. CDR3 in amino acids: CASSLVPSTDTQYF. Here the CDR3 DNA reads TGTGCCAGCAGCTTAGTCCCGAGCACAGATACGCAGTATTTT.

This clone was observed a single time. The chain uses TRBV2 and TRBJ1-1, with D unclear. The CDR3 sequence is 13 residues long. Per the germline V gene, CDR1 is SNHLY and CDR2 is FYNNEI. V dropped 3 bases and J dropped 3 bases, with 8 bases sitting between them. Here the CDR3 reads CASSEERDTEAFF. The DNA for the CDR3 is TGTGCCAGCAGTGAGGAGAGAGACACTGAAGCTTTCTTT.

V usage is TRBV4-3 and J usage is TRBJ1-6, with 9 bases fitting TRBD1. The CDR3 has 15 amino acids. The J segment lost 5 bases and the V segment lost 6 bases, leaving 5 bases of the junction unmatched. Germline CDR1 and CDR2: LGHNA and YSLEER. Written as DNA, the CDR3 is TGCGCCAGCAGTTCTACAGGGGGCAATAATTCACCCCTCCACTTT. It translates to CASSSTGGNNSPLHF.

CDR3 sequence reads: CASRNTGGWSYTF. The CDR3 coding sequence is TGTGCCAGCAGAAATACAGGGGGATGGAGCTACACCTTC. V usage is TRBV28 and J usage is TRBJ1-2; TRBD1 agrees at 8 bases. The CDR3 loop spans 13 amino acids. V lost 6 bases, J lost 9 bases, and 9 bases stayed unmatched. The germline gives CDR1 MDHEN, CDR2 SYDVKM.

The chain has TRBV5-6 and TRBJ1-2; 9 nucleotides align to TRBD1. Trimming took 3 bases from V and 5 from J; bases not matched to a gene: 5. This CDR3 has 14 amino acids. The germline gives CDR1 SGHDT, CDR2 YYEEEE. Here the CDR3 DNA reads TGTGCCAGCAGCTCCCGGGACAGGGATTATGGCTACACCTTC. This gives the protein CASSSRDRDYGYTF.

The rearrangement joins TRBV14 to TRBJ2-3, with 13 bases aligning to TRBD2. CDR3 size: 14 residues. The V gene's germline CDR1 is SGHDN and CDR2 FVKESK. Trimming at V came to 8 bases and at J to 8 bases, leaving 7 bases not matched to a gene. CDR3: CASGLAGATRTQYF. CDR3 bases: TGTGCCAGCGGACTAGCGGGAGCCACCCGTACGCAGTATTTT.

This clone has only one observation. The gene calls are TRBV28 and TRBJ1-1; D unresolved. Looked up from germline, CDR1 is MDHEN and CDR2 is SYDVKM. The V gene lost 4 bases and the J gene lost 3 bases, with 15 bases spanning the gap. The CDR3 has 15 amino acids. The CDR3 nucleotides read TGTGCCAGCAGTTCCATGGGCCCAAGGTACACTGAAGCTTTCTTT. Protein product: CASSSMGPRYTEAFF.

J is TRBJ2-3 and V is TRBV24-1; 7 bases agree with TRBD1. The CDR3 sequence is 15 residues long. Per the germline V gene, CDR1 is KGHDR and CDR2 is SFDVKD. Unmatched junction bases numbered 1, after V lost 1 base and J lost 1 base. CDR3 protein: CATSDFGQGTDTQYF. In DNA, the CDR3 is TGTGCCACCAGTGATTTTGGACAGGGCACAGATACGCAGTATTTT.

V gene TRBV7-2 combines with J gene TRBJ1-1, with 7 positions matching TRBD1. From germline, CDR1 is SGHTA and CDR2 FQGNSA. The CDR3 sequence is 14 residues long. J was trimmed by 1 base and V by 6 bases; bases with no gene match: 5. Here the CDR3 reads CASRIWTGNTEAFF. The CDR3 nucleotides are TGTGCCAGCAGAATATGGACAGGGAACACTGAAGCTTTCTTT.

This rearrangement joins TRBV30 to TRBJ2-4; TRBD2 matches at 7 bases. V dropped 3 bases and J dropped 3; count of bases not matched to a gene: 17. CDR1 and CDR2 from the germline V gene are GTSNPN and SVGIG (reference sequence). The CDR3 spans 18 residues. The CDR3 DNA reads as TGTGCCTGGAGGGATCCCCTTTGGGCGGGAGCTGACAAAAACATTCAGTACTTC. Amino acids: CAWRDPLWAGADKNIQYF. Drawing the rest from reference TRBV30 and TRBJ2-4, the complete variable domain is SQTIHQWPATLVQPVGSPLSLECTVEGTSNPNLYWYRQAAGRGLQLLFYSVGIGQISSEVPQNLSASRPQDRQFILSSKKLLLSDSGFYLCAWRDPLWAGADKNIQYFGAGTRLSVL.

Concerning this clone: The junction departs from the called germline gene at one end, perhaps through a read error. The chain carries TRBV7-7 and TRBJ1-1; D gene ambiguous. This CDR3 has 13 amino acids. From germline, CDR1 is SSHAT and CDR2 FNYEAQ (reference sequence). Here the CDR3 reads CASSVNKNTEAFF. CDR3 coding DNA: TGTGCTAGCAGCGTAAACAAGAACACTGAAGCTTTCTTT.

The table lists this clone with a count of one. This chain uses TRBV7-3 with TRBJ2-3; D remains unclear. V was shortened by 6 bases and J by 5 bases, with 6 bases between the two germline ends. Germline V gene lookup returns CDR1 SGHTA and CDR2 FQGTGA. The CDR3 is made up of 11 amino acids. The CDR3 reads CASRVGDTQYF. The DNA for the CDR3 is TGTGCCAGCAGGGTCGGAGATACGCAGTATTTT.

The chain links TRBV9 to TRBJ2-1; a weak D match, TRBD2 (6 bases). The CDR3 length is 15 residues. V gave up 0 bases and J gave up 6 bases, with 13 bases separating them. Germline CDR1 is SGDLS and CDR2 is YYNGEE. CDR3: CASSVASGGINEQFF. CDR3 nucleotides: TGTGCCAGCAGCGTAGCTTCAGGAGGGATCAATGAGCAGTTCTTC.

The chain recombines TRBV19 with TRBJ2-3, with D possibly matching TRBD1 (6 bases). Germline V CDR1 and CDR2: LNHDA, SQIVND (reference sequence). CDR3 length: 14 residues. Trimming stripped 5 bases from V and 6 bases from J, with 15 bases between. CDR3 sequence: CASSPTGLADTQYF. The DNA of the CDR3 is TGTGCCAGTAGTCCGACAGGCCTCGCCGATACGCAGTATTTT.

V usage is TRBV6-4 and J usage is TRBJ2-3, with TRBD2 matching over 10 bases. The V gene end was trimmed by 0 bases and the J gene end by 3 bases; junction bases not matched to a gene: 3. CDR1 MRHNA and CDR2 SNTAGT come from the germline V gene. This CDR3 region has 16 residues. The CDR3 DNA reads TGTGCCAGCAGTGACTCAGCGGGAGGGCCGACAGATACGCAGTATTTT. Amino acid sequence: CASSDSAGGPTDTQYF.

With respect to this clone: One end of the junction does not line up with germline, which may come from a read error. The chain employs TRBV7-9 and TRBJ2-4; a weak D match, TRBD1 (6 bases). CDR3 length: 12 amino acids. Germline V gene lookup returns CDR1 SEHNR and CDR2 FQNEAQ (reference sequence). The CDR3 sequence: CASSLGTDEALF. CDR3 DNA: TGTGCCAGCAGCTTAGGGACAGATGAAGCACTCTTC. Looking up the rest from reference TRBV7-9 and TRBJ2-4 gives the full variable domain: DTGVSQNPRHKITKRGQNVTFRCDPISEHNRLYWYRQTLGQGPEFLTYFQNEAQLEKSRLLSDRFSAERPKGSFSTLEIQRTEQGDSAMYLCASSLGTDEALFGAGTRLSVL.

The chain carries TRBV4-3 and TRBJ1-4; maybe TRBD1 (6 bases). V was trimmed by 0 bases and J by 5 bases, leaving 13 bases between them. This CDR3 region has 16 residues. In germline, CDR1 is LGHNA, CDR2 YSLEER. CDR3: CASSQDWRTVNEKLFF. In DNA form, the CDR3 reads TGCGCCAGCAGCCAAGATTGGAGGACAGTAAATGAAAAACTGTTTTTT.

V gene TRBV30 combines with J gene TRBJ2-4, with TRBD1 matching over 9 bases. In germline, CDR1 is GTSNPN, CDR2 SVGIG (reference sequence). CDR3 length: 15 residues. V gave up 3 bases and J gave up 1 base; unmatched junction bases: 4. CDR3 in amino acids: CAWRGTGKAKNIQYF. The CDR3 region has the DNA TGTGCCTGGAGGGGGACAGGGAAGGCCAAAAACATTCAGTACTTC.

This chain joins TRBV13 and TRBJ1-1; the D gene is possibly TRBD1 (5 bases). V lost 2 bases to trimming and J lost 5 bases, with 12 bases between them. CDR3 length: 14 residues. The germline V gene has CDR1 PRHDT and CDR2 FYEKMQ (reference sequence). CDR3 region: CASSLMGLGTEAFF. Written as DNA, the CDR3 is TGTGCCAGCAGCTTAATGGGGCTGGGGACTGAAGCTTTCTTT.

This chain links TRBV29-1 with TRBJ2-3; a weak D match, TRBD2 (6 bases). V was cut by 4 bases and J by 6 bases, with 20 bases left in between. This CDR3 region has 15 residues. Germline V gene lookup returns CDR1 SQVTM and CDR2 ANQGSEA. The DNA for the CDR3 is TGCAGCGTTGCCTCGACTTTGCGGGAAGGGGATACGCAGTATTTT. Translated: CSVASTLREGDTQYF.

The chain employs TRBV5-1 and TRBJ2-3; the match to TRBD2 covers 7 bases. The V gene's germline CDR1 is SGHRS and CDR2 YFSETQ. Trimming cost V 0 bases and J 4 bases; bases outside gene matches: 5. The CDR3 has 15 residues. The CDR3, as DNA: TGCGCCAGCAGCTTGGGCGGGAGAGGCTCAGATACGCAGTATTTT. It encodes CASSLGGRGSDTQYF.

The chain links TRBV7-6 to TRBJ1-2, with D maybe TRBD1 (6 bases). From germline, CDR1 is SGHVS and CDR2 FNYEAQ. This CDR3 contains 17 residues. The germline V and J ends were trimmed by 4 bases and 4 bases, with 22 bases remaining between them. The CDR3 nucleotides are TGTGCCAGCAGCTCGAGGCCTCCGGGACAATTTTCCTATGGCTACACCTTC. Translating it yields CASSSRPPGQFSYGYTF. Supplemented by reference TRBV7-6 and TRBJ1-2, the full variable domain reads GAGVSQSPRYKVTKRGQDVALRCDPISGHVSLYWYRQALGQGPEFLTYFNYEAQQDKSGLPNDRFSAERPEGSISTLTIQRTEQRDSAMYRCASSSRPPGQFSYGYTFGSGTRLTVV.

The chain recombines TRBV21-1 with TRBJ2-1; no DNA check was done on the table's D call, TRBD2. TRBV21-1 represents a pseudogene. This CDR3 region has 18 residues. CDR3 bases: TGTGCCAGCAGCAAAAAGCCGGTCTTCTGGGGAGGATTCAATGAGCAGTTCTTC. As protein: CASSKKPVFWGGFNEQFF.

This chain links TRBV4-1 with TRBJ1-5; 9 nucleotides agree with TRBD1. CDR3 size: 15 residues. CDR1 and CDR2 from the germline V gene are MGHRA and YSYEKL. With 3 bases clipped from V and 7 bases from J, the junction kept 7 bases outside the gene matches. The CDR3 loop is CASSQGQGAGQPQHF. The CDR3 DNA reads TGCGCCAGCAGCCAGGGACAGGGAGCAGGGCAGCCCCAGCATTTT.

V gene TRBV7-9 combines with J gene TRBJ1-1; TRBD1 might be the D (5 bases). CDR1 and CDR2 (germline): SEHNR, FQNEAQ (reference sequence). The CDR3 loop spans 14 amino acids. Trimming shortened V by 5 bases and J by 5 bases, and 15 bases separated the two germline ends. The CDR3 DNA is TGTGCCAGCAGCACGTCAGTGGGGGGTACTGAAGCTTTCTTT. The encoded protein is CASSTSVGGTEAFF.

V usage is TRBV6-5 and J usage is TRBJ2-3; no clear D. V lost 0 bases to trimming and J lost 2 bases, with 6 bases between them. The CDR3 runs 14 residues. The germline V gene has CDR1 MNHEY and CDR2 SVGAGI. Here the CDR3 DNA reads TGTGCCAGCAGTTACTCGGCTGTCACAGATACGCAGTATTTT. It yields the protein CASSYSAVTDTQYF.

For the CDR3, the DNA is TGTGCCAGCAGCCCGTCGTATTCTAGCACAGATACGCAGTATTTT. This sequence encodes CASSPSYSSTDTQYF. The chain links TRBV7-3 to TRBJ2-3; D unclear. The CDR3 runs 15 residues. The germline CDR1 and CDR2 sequences are SGHTA and FQGTGA. V gave up 5 bases and J gave up 0 bases, with 12 bases separating them. The whole variable domain, filled in from reference TRBV7-3 and TRBJ2-3, reads GAGVSQTPSNKVTEKGKYVELRCDPISGHTALYWYRQSLGQGPEFLIYFQGTGAADDSGLPNDRFFAVRPEGSVSTLKIQRTERGDSAVYLCASSPSYSSTDTQYFGPGTRLTVL.